This T cell receptor beta chain derives from a study of blood T cell repertoires in COVID-19 (TCRdb year 2020). In terms of the full investigation: Collaborator samples came from the United States, Italy and Spain and covered acute and convalescent phases of COVID-19. The repertoires were released in a freely available public database meant as a resource for research on the immune response to SARS-CoV-2. Sample metadata almost always included a de-identified subject ID, COVID-19 status, age in years and sex. Deeply sampled blood TCRbeta repertoires from subjects exposed to, actively infected with, or recovered from COVID-19 were included in the dataset. HLA class I and class II types, where available, came from metadata supplied by the sample provider rather than from assay-based typing. The samples were drawn from the first 160 participants of the ongoing ImmuneRACE study and from under 1,500 subjects provided by 6 global collaborators. The material from the prospective study consisted of cDNA or gDNA derived from T cells, B-cell-depleted T cells, or PBMCs. Study-level results and caveats: How much clinical and demographic metadata was included differed by source and by participant, and the metadata was provided uncurated.

From the germline V gene (reference sequence), CDR1 is SEHNR and CDR2 is FQNEAQ. Counted from cysteine to phenylalanine, this CDR3 has 15 amino acids. Only the CDR3 part of the read is kept: 45 bases, read in frame from the first base. Trimming takes 5 bases off V and 7 bases off J; junction bases not matched to a gene: 9. This clone appeared once. Its cognate antigen has yet to be identified. Base qualities were left out, and no much larger clone turns up one base away. In Seattle, one collaborating source enrolled patients while the infection was active and tracked those patients longitudinally over the course of disease. The collaborating institutions used their own protocols to collect whole blood in K2EDTA tubes. Collaborator samples were shipped for TCRbeta analysis as frozen whole blood, isolated PBMCs, or DNA extracted from either sample type. TCRbeta CDR3 regions were amplified from genomic DNA using the immunoSEQ Assay, a bias-controlled multiplex PCR. The study's own analysis went as follows. The number of nucleated cells in each sample was estimated by amplification of reference gene primers within the assay. To quantify the absolute abundance of each unique TCRbeta CDR3 rearrangement, sequence reads were collapsed and filtered. For each sample, productive Simpson clonality was calculated as the square root of Simpson's diversity index over productive rearrangements. As stored in TCRdb, this immuneACCESS dataset retains in-frame rearrangements with V and J assigned. A fraction of the clones does not appear; measured against another copy, unresolved V genes explain less than half of the discrepancy, and the remainder lacks a known reason. That table gives V, J and clone size, and the DNA gave D and trimming. The sample yields around 270,000 clones; roughly four fifths were counted once. Approximately 14% of the sample is held by the ten biggest clonotypes.

This clonotype was obtained from a person aged 70 to 85 with COVID-19, enrolled during active disease. Sequencing used peripheral blood. The rearrangement combines TRBV7-9 with TRBJ1-4; 8 bases in between match TRBD1. The nucleotides read TGTGCCAGCAGCCCATTCGGACAGGGCGGTGAAAAACTGTTTTTT. Its translation reads: CASSPFGQGGEKLFF.